Sequencing of this T cell receptor beta chain was carried out in a study of human T cells and chemical hapten exposure. Time point denoted: patch test 2, 6 weeks after DPC sensitization. Treatment indicated: therapeutic diphenylcyclopropenone sensitization with weekly scalp DPC. The CDR3 is 14 residues long. The ends were cut back, 7 bases at V and 4 bases at J, with 11 bases in the middle. TCRdb recomputed calls from the RACE reads with MiXCR, one row per CDR3 protein. In the table there are approximately 120,000 distinct CDR3 sequences, 9% to 9.5% of which are singletons. The sequence derives from a woman aged 40 to 50 with alopecia areata. Some clones in this sample may be carry-over from other donors' samples. Sequencing used whole blood, obtained in connection with sensitization to the hapten diphenylcyclopropenone (DPC). The chain recombines TRBV12-3 or TRBV12-4 with TRBJ1-6; D unclear. The CDR3 sequence: CASTPGRYNSPLHF. CDR3 bases: TGTGCCAGCACCCCAGGCAGATATAATTCACCCCTCCACTTT.